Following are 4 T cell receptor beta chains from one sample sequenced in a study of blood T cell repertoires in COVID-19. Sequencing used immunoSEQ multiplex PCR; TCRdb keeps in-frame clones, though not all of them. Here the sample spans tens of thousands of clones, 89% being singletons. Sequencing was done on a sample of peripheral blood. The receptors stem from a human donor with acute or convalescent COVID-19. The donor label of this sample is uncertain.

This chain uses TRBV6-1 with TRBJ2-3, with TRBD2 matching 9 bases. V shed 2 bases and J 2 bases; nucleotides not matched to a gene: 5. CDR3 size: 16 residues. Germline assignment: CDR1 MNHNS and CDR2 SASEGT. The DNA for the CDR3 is TGTGCCAGCAGTGAACAGCGGGGGGCCGCCACAGATACGCAGTATTTT. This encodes CASSEQRGAATDTQYF.

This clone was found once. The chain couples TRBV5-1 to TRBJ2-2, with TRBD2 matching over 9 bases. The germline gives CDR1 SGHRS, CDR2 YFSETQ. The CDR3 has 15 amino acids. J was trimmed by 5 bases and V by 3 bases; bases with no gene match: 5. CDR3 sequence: CASSYFLAGTGELFF. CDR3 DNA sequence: TGCGCCAGCAGCTATTTTCTAGCGGGGACCGGGGAGCTGTTTTTT.

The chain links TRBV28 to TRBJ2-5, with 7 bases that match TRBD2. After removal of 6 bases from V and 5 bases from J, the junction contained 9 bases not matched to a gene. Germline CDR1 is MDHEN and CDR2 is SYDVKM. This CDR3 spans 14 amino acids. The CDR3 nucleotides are TGTGCCAGCAGATCACCCGGGAGGCGGGAGACCCAGTACTTC. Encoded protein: CASRSPGRRETQYF. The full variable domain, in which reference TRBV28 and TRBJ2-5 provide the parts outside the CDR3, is DVKVTQSSRYLVKRTGEKVFLECVQDMDHENMFWYRQDPGLGLRLIYFSYDVKMKEKGDIPEGYSVSREKKERFSLILESASTNQTSMYLCASRSPGRRETQYFGPGTRLLVL.

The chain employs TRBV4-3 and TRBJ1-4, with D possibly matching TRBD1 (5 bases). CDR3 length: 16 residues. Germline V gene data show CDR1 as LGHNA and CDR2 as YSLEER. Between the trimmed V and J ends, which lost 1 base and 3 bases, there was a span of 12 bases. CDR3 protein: CASSQGGGGANEKLFF. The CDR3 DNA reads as TGCGCCAGCAGCCAAGGCGGGGGAGGTGCTAATGAAAAACTGTTTTTT.